This passage covers 22 T cell receptor beta chains from one sample sequenced in a study of T cell repertoires in cytomegalovirus infection. Each CDR3 protein gets one entry after TCRdb re-called the reads with MiXCR. The table shows around 570,000 distinct CDR3 sequences, with over 35% occurring only once. These receptors' antigens are unknown. Sequencing used cultured PBMCs, obtained from culture after CMV antigen stimulation. Receptors originate from a human donor in good health (CMV status not recorded). Some clones in this sample may be carry-over from other donors' samples.

The chain uses TRBV6-2 or TRBV6-3 and TRBJ1-5, with D maybe TRBD1 (6 bases). The CDR3 has 14 amino acids. Deletions cut 5 bases from V and 6 bases from J, with 14 bases between. Germline V gene data show CDR1 as MNHEY and CDR2 as SVGEGT. The CDR3 DNA sequence: TGTGCCAGCAGTCAAAGATGGGGGGCTCAGCCCCAGCATTTT. This sequence encodes CASSQRWGAQPQHF.

The rearrangement joins TRBV10-3 to TRBJ2-5; a weak D match, TRBD2 (5 bases). The CDR3 totals 13 residues. Deletions cut 7 bases from V and 4 bases from J, with 13 bases between. Germline CDR1 reads ENHRY; CDR2 reads SYGVKD. CDR3 sequence: CAITHLEGETQYF. In DNA form, the CDR3 reads TGTGCCATCACACACCTAGAGGGAGAGACCCAGTACTTC.

J is TRBJ1-3 and V is TRBV7-2; tentative D call: TRBD1 (5 bases). V lost 5 bases and J 4 bases, leaving 12 bases between the germline ends. The CDR3 sequence is 14 residues long. In germline, CDR1 is SGHTA, CDR2 FQGNSA. As DNA, the CDR3 is TGTGCCAGCAGCCTGGGACCGAGGGGAAACACCATATATTTT. It translates to CASSLGPRGNTIYF. Based on the CDR3 plus reference TRBV7-2 and TRBJ1-3, the full variable domain is GAGVSQSPSNKVTEKGKDVELRCDPISGHTALYWYRQSLGQGLEFLIYFQGNSAPDKSGLPSDRFSAERTGGSVSTLTIQRTQQEDSAVYLCASSLGPRGNTIYFGEGSWLTVV.

This CDR3 is CASSLGQQNEKLFF. The CDR3 DNA follows: TGTGCCAGTAGTCTGGGACAGCAAAATGAAAAACTGTTTTTT. This sequence joins TRBV19 and TRBJ1-4; 7 bases match TRBD1. J lost 5 bases, V lost 5 bases, and 5 bases had no gene match. The CDR3 runs 14 residues. Germline CDR1 and CDR2: LNHDA and SQIVND (reference sequence).

The CDR3 here is CASSDYSEAFF. The CDR3 nucleotides are TGTGCCAGCAGTGATTACAGTGAAGCTTTCTTT. The chain links TRBV25-1 to TRBJ1-1, with no clear D. CDR1 and CDR2 (germline): MGHDK, SYGVNS. The germline V and J ends were trimmed by 3 bases and 7 bases, with 6 bases remaining between them. The CDR3 covers 11 residues.

The CDR3 here is CASSEPSGGQETQYF. For the CDR3, the DNA is TGCGCCAGCAGTGAGCCCTCAGGGGGACAAGAGACCCAGTACTTC. The V call is TRBV10-2, the J call TRBJ2-5; 7 bases map to TRBD1. This CDR3 region has 15 residues. Per germline, CDR1 WSHSY and CDR2 SAAADI. The V segment lost 2 bases and the J segment 2 bases; nucleotides outside the gene matches: 5.

This clonotype came up a few times. The V call is TRBV20-1, the J call TRBJ2-3; 7 nucleotides line up with TRBD2. This CDR3 contains 15 residues. Per germline, CDR1 DFQATT and CDR2 SNEGSKA (reference sequence). With V trimmed by 5 bases and J by 1 base, 9 bases remained unmatched. CDR3 nucleotide sequence: TGCAGTGCTGCAAGCGGGGTGCGACGCACAGATACGCAGTATTTT. Translated, it gives CSAASGVRRTDTQYF.

The V and J genes are TRBV28 and TRBJ2-7; no clear D gene. The CDR3 runs 14 residues. V was shortened by 3 bases and J by 0 bases, with 9 bases between the two germline ends. Per the germline V gene, CDR1 is MDHEN and CDR2 is SYDVKM. Here the CDR3 reads CASSFDGISYEQYF. The CDR3 DNA sequence: TGTGCCAGCAGTTTCGATGGCATCTCCTACGAGCAGTACTTC.

V gene TRBV15 combines with J gene TRBJ1-2, with D uncertain. The germline V gene has CDR1 LNHNV and CDR2 YYDKDF (reference sequence). V was cut by 0 bases and J by 8 bases, with 13 bases left in between. The CDR3 extends over 14 amino acids. The CDR3 DNA sequence: TGTGCCACCAGCAGAGACATATCGGTGAGAGGCTACACCTTC. It encodes CATSRDISVRGYTF.

This clonotype came up a few times. The V and J genes are TRBV20-1 and TRBJ1-1; D may be TRBD1 (5 bases). V lost 1 base, J lost 5 bases, and 14 bases lay in between. The CDR3 is made up of 14 amino acids. CDR1 DFQATT and CDR2 SNEGSKA come from the germline V gene (reference sequence). CDR3 nucleotide sequence: TGCAGTGCTAGAGGGTGGGGGGACCAAACTGAAGCTTTCTTT. Translating it yields CSARGWGDQTEAFF.

This clonotype was seen only a few times. V is TRBV12-3 or TRBV12-4 and J is TRBJ2-5; D unresolved. The CDR3 totals 14 residues. Trimming removed 3 bases at V and 2 bases at J, with 10 bases between. This chain's CDR3 is CASSLGLFQETQYF. CDR3 nucleotides: TGTGCCAGCAGTTTGGGTCTGTTTCAAGAGACCCAGTACTTC.

The V gene is TRBV7-6, the J gene TRBJ2-7; TRBD1 or TRBD2 may be the D gene (5 bases each). Trimming removed 5 bases from V and 0 bases from J, with 14 bases in between. There are 15 residues in the CDR3. Germline CDR1 is SGHVS and CDR2 is FNYEAQ. The CDR3 DNA reads as TGTGCCAGCAGCCGGGGACGGATGAGCTCCTACGAGCAGTACTTC. Amino acid sequence: CASSRGRMSSYEQYF.

A few counts support this clonotype. The chain carries TRBV6-1 and TRBJ2-5; D gene ambiguous. V was shortened by 3 bases and J by 5 bases, with 10 bases between the two germline ends. The CDR3 totals 13 residues. Germline CDR1 is MNHNS and CDR2 is SASEGT. The CDR3, as DNA: TGTGCCAGCAGTGAGGAACGGTGGGAGACCCAGTACTTC. It is translated as CASSEERWETQYF.

In its sample, this clonotype was seen once. The rearrangement joins TRBV7-9 to TRBJ2-7, with D unresolved. CDR1 is SEHNR and CDR2 is FQNEAQ in the germline V gene (reference sequence). This CDR3 contains 12 residues. The V and J ends lost 1 base and 6 bases respectively, with 7 bases between them. The CDR3 DNA reads as TGTGCCAGCAGCTTAGTTATTGCCGAGCAGTACTTC. Amino acid sequence: CASSLVIAEQYF.

The rearrangement joins TRBV7-8 to TRBJ2-7, with 7 bases lining up with TRBD2. CDR3 size: 15 residues. Trimming took 1 base from V and 3 from J; bases not matched to a gene: 6. CDR1 is SGHVS and CDR2 is FQNEAQ in the germline V gene. As DNA, the CDR3 is TGTGCCAGCAGCTTAGTAGGCGGGAGCGGCTACGAGCAGTACTTC. Translating gives CASSLVGGSGYEQYF.

The chain recombines TRBV5-4 with TRBJ2-3, with TRBD2 matching over 12 bases. This CDR3 has 16 amino acids. Per germline, CDR1 SGHNT and CDR2 YYREEE (reference sequence). J was trimmed by 7 bases and V by 4 bases; bases with no gene match: 10. CDR3 amino acids: CASSDLTSGGLHTQYF. For the CDR3, the DNA is TGTGCCAGCAGCGACTTGACTAGCGGGGGCCTACATACGCAGTATTTT.

The gene calls are TRBV7-2 and TRBJ1-4; D remains ambiguous. Looked up from germline, CDR1 is SGHTA and CDR2 is FQGNSA. Between the trimmed V and J ends, which lost 2 bases and 0 bases, there was a span of 7 bases. The CDR3 runs to 15 residues. DNA for the CDR3: TGTGCCAGCAGCTTAAGGTCCACAACTAATGAAAAACTGTTTTTT. This sequence encodes CASSLRSTTNEKLFF.

This chain joins TRBV19 and TRBJ1-5, with a tentative D call TRBD1 (6 bases). The V gene's germline CDR1 is LNHDA and CDR2 SQIVND (reference sequence). Trimming removed 8 bases at V and 4 bases at J, with 18 bases between. There are 15 residues in the CDR3. The CDR3 DNA sequence: TGTGCCAGTCACCCCCGGGACACCCAAAATCAGCCCCAGCATTTT. Its translation is CASHPRDTQNQPQHF.

The V gene is TRBV2, the J gene TRBJ2-1, with a possible D match to TRBD2 (6 bases). Germline CDR1 reads SNHLY; CDR2 reads FYNNEI. There are 13 residues in the CDR3. The V end was cut by 4 bases, the J end by 9 bases, with 13 bases between. The CDR3 region has the DNA TGTGCCAGCAGTGCGTTAGCGGTTGGTGAGCAGTTCTTC. Amino acid sequence: CASSALAVGEQFF.

This clonotype was seen a few times. The chain joins TRBV7-2 to TRBJ2-7; 8 bases match TRBD2. The CDR3 spans 18 residues. Germline lookup yields CDR1 SGHTA and CDR2 FQGNSA. V was clipped by 5 bases and J by 2 bases; unmatched bases: 17. In DNA, the CDR3 is TGTGCCAGCAGCCCTTACGGTATGGGAGCGGGAGTAACCTACGAGCAGTACTTC. Translated: CASSPYGMGAGVTYEQYF.

The rearrangement uses TRBV6-1 and TRBJ1-5, with D uncertain. Germline V gene sequence: CDR1 MNHNS, CDR2 SASEGT. CDR3 length: 16 amino acids. The germline V and J ends were trimmed by 2 bases and 0 bases, with 11 bases remaining between them. CDR3 residues: CASSEFSYRSNQPQHF. The CDR3 DNA follows: TGTGCCAGCAGTGAATTTTCCTATCGTAGCAATCAGCCCCAGCATTTT.

V and J are TRBV20-1 and TRBJ2-5; D may be TRBD2 (6 bases). The CDR3 contains 17 residues. The V end was cut by 1 base, the J end by 4 bases, with 22 bases between. Germline lookup yields CDR1 DFQATT and CDR2 SNEGSKA (reference sequence). This CDR3 is CSARVLGSGTPGETQYF. The CDR3 nucleotides are TGCAGTGCTAGAGTTCTAGGCTCCGGGACTCCAGGAGAGACCCAGTACTTC.